This T cell receptor (beta chain) was recovered during a study of regulatory T cells in long-lasting Graves disease. Findings of the study overall: The researchers studied only peripheral blood, not thyroid tissue. Persistent disease preferred TRBV28, TRBJ1-2 and TRBJ2-5.

The sample holds a few counts of this clonotype. The antigen remains undetermined. Regarding time point: newly diagnosed GD, antithyroid drugs for less than 3 months. The TCR library used RNA extracted from PBMCs. EDTA tubes held approximately 10 milliliters of peripheral blood from each patient. The germline CDR1 and CDR2 sequences are SGDLS and YYNGEE. CDR3 length equals 15 residues. Trimming left V 5 bases short and J 4 bases short, with 15 bases between. HTBI primers from iRepertoire and Arm-PCR of CDR3 regions yielded the TCR beta libraries. TCRdb recomputed calls from the multiplex PCR reads with MiXCR, one row per CDR3 protein. The table includes about 470,000 distinct CDR3 sequences, approximately 15% detected once. The same sample was also used in a study of T cells in Graves' hyperthyroidism and ophthalmopathy. That work adds: Across 18 months, stable Graves' hyperthyroidism was marked by no progression to ophthalmopathy.

The receptor was derived from a woman in her 30s with Graves disease. The J gene is TRBJ2-2, the V gene TRBV9; the D gene is possibly TRBD2 (7 bases). This specimen consisted of peripheral blood mononuclear cells (PBMCs), obtained at new diagnosis, from a patient treated with antithyroid drugs. The CDR3 spells CASSLGGGPTGELFF. CDR3 in DNA: TGTGCCAGCAGTTTAGGGGGAGGGCCCACCGGGGAGCTGTTTTTT.